This T cell receptor (beta chain) is drawn from a study of T cells in women clearing cervical HPV infection. Of note for this clone: The CDR3 goes on 3 residues after the read ends, and that part is filled in from the germline J gene.

Unmatched junction bases numbered 11, after V lost 6 bases and J lost 7 bases. Germline assignment: CDR1 DFQATT and CDR2 SNEGSKA (reference sequence). The CDR3 runs 13 residues. TCRdb keeps only in-frame clones here, not all; method: immunoSEQ multiplex PCR. This listing includes 25,000 to 35,000 clones. Sequenced sample: blood buffy coat. This sequence joins TRBV20-1 and TRBJ2-5; 7 nucleotides match TRBD1. The sequence was collected from a woman aged 18 to 75 with a cervical HPV16 infection that either progressed to CIN3+ or cleared (not recorded which). CDR3 DNA, as far as it was read: TGCAGTGCCCCCCTGGGACAGCCCGGGACC. It codes for CSAPLGQPGT. The whole CDR3 sequence is CSAPLGQPGTQYF.